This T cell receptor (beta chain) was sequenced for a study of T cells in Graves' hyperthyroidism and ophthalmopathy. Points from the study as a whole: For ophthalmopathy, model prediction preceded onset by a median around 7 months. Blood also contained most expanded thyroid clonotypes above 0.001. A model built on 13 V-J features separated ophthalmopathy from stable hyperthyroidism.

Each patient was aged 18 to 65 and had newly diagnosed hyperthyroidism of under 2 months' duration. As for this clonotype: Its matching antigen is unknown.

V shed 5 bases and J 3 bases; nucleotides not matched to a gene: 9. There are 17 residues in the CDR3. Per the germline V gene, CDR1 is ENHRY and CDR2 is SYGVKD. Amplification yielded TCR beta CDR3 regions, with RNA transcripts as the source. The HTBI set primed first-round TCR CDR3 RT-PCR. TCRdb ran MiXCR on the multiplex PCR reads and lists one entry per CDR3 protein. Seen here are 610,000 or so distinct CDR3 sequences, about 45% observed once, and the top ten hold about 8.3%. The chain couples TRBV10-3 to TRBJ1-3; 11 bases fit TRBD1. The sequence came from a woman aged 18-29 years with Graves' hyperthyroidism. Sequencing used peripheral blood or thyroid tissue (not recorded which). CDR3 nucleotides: TGTGCCATCAGTTCCGGGACAGGGGGTGCCTATGGAAACACCATATATTTT. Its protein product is CAISSGTGGAYGNTIYF.